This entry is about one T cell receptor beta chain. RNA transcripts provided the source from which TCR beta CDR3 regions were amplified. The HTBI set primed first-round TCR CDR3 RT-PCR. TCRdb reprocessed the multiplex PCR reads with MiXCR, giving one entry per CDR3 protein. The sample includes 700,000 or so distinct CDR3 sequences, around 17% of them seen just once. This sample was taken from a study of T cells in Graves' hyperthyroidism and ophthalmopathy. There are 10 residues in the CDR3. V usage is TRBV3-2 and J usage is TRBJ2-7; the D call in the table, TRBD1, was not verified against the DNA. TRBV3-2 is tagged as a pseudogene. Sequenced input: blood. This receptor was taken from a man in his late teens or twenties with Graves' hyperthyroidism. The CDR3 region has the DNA TGTGCCAGCAGACAGGGGGTGCAGTACTTC. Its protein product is CASRQGVQYF.